This T cell receptor beta chain was identified in a study of blood T cell repertoires in COVID-19. Germline V gives CDR1 SGHTA, CDR2 FQGNSA. V was clipped by 5 bases and J by 6 bases, with 16 bases between them. CDR3 length equals 15 residues. As handled by the study authors: Counts of nucleated cells, estimated from reference gene primer amplification, were obtained. Clones were read by immunoSEQ multiplex PCR, and TCRdb kept only the in-frame ones, dropping some. The DNA gave D and trimming, while V, J and clone size come from that table. The sample carries just under 65,000 clones, about 76% recorded once.

This sequence was found in a human donor in a cohort sampled during active COVID-19. The specimen was peripheral blood. V usage is TRBV7-2 and J usage is TRBJ2-2; D possibly corresponds to TRBD1 (6 bases). In DNA form, the CDR3 reads TGTGCCAGCAGCCGGGACACGGTGAAGTCCGGGGAGCTGTTTTTT. Amino acids: CASSRDTVKSGELFF.